The 11 T cell receptor beta chains reported below all come from one sample, sequenced in a study of spatial heterogeneity in lung cancer. Indicated time point: sample taken at primary tumor resection. TCRdb re-called the 5' RACE reads through MiXCR, storing one row per CDR3 protein. Seen here are over 13,000 distinct CDR3 sequences, just over 3.5% observed once, and the top ten hold approximately 9%. Sequences were derived from normal lung tissue next to the tumor, sampled at surgery. All receptors come from a male donor with early-stage non-small cell lung cancer.

This clonotype was counted many times. As an off-target read in a library built for alpha chains, this beta chain has a frequency of little significance. CDR3 bases: TGCGCCAGCAGCCGCCTAGAAAGCTCCTACGAGCAGTACTTC. Translation: CASSRLESSYEQYF. The chain has TRBV5-1 and TRBJ2-7, with D hard to call. CDR3 length: 14 amino acids. V lost 4 bases and J lost 0, with 11 bases in between. Germline V gene data show CDR1 as SGHRS and CDR2 as YFSETQ.

This clonotype was observed many times. This beta chain is an off-target read within a library intended for alpha chains, so its frequency means little. The gene calls are TRBV5-1 and TRBJ2-5; a weak D match, TRBD1 (6 bases). There are 13 residues in the CDR3. V dropped 2 bases and J dropped 2 bases, with 7 bases sitting between them. Germline CDR1 and CDR2: SGHRS and YFSETQ. The CDR3 here is CASSLGQQETQYF. The DNA for the CDR3 is TGCGCCAGCAGCTTAGGACAGCAAGAGACCCAGTACTTC.

This clonotype was found many times. The library was built for alpha chains, so this beta chain is an off-target read and its size means little. This chain uses TRBV5-5 with TRBJ2-3; D gene uncertain. V dropped 0 bases and J dropped 4 bases, with 12 bases sitting between them. CDR3 size: 15 residues. The germline CDR1 and CDR2 sequences are SGHKS and YYEKEE (reference sequence). CDR3 nucleotides: TGTGCCAGCAGCTTGGGTCCAGCCGGAGCAGATACGCAGTATTTT. Translated, it gives CASSLGPAGADTQYF.

The table lists this clonotype with many counts. A junction end diverges from the germline sequence, so it may reflect a read error. This beta chain is a stray read from a library made for alpha chains; its abundance is not meaningful. V is TRBV27 and J is TRBJ2-2; 8 positions match TRBD1. CDR1 is MNHEY and CDR2 is SMNVEV in the germline V gene (reference sequence). This CDR3 is built from 17 residues. The CDR3 spells CASSLPPWDRNPGELFF. The CDR3 DNA reads TGTGCCAGCAGTTTACCACCCTGGGACAGGAACCCCGGGGAGCTGTTTTTT.

This clonotype has at least ten counts. This beta chain is an off-target read within a library intended for alpha chains, so its frequency means little. The chain is built from TRBV5-1 and TRBJ2-1; D is undetermined. This CDR3 comprises 16 residues. Looked up from germline, CDR1 is SGHRS and CDR2 is YFSETQ. V lost 0 bases to trimming and J lost 16 bases, with 26 bases between them. This CDR3 is CASSLGSGSAKSGCFF. CDR3 in DNA: TGCGCCAGCAGCTTGGGGTCGGGCTCCGCAAAGAGTGGGTGCTTCTTC.

This clonotype came up many times. This beta chain is an unintended read in a library built for alpha chains; its size means little. CDR3 sequence (DNA): TGTGCCAGCAGTTCGGGTGCCCCGGGACAGGGGTACGAGCAGTACTTC. This sequence encodes CASSSGAPGQGYEQYF. V usage is TRBV6-2 or TRBV6-3 and J usage is TRBJ2-7; 10 nucleotides agree with TRBD1. Germline assignment: CDR1 MNHEY and CDR2 SVGEGT. CDR3 length equals 16 residues. Trimming took 4 bases from V and 4 from J; bases not matched to a gene: 10.

This clonotype has ten or more counts. This beta chain is a stray sequence in a library constructed for alpha chains; its clone size is not meaningful. This chain connects TRBV11-2 to TRBJ2-3; 13 nucleotides line up with TRBD2. The trim removed 0 bases at V and 3 bases at J, leaving 3 bases unmatched. This CDR3 comprises 17 residues. Per the germline V gene, CDR1 is SGHAT and CDR2 is FQNNGV. The CDR3, as DNA: TGTGCCAGCAGCTTAGATGGACTAGCGGGAGATACAGATACGCAGTATTTT. Translating gives CASSLDGLAGDTDTQYF.

This clonotype appeared a few times. Because this beta chain is a stray read in a library intended to capture alpha chains, its abundance should not be given much weight. CDR3 in amino acids: CASSIAQETQYF. The CDR3 DNA sequence: TGTGCCAGCAGCATTGCACAAGAGACCCAGTACTTC. This chain uses TRBV13 with TRBJ2-5; D remains unclear. The CDR3 runs 12 residues. Trimming removed 5 bases from V and 2 bases from J, with 6 bases in between. CDR1 and CDR2 from the germline V gene are PRHDT and FYEKMQ (reference sequence). The whole variable domain, filled in from reference TRBV13 and TRBJ2-5, reads AAGVIQSPRHLIKEKRETATLKCYPIPRHDTVYWYQQGPGQDPQFLISFYEKMQSDKGSIPDRFSAQQFSDYHSELNMSSLELGDSALYFCASSIAQETQYFGPGTRLLVL.

This clonotype has at least ten counts. The library was built for alpha chains, so this beta chain is an off-target read and its size means little. The chain links TRBV7-2 to TRBJ2-1, with D perhaps TRBD1 or TRBD2 (5 bases each). Trimming shortened V by 1 base and J by 7 bases, and 8 bases separated the two germline ends. From germline, CDR1 is SGHTA and CDR2 FQGNSA. This CDR3 has 13 amino acids. CDR3 in amino acids: CASSLGGRNEQFF. The DNA for the CDR3 is TGTGCCAGCAGCTTAGGGGGACGGAATGAGCAGTTCTTC.

This clonotype has at least ten counts. The library was built for alpha chains, so this beta chain is an off-target read and its size means little. V gene TRBV19 combines with J gene TRBJ1-5; no clear D gene. V was clipped by 3 bases and J by 5 bases, with 11 bases between them. The germline V gene has CDR1 LNHDA and CDR2 SQIVND (reference sequence). CDR3 length: 14 amino acids. CDR3 bases: TGTGCCAGTAGTATCTGGGAAGGAGATCAGCCCCAGCATTTT. Its protein product is CASSIWEGDQPQHF. Using reference TRBV19 and TRBJ1-5 for the parts outside the CDR3, the full variable domain is DGGITQSPKYLFRKEGQNVTLSCEQNLNHDAMYWYRQDPGQGLRLIYYSQIVNDFQKGDIAEGYSVSREKKESFPLTVTSAQKNPTAFYLCASSIWEGDQPQHFGDGTRLSIL.

This clonotype has ten or more counts. This beta chain lies outside the target of a library built for alpha chains; its clone size means little. CDR3 sequence reads: CSATPSAGGYNEQFF. The CDR3 DNA reads as TGCAGTGCTACGCCTTCGGCTGGCGGCTACAATGAGCAGTTCTTC. The chain links TRBV20-1 to TRBJ2-1; D gene unclear. CDR1 is DFQATT, CDR2 SNEGSKA, per germline (reference sequence). Trimming removed 4 bases from V and 3 bases from J, with 16 bases in between. The CDR3 totals 15 residues.